This T cell receptor beta chain was profiled in a study of regulatory T cells in long-lasting Graves disease. There are a few counts of this clonotype. Its specificity is unknown. The TCR beta library used iRepertoire HTBI primers with Arm-PCR amplification of CDR3. TCRdb fed the multiplex PCR reads into MiXCR, producing one record per CDR3 protein. The sample lists under 450,000 distinct CDR3 sequences, approximately 25% seen once, with around 30% in the top ten. Study-level results: Persistent disease favored TRBV28, TRBJ1-2 and TRBJ2-5.

Unmatched junction bases numbered 9, after V lost 0 bases and J lost 3 bases. Germline V gene sequence: CDR1 DFQATT, CDR2 SNEGSKA (reference sequence). The CDR3 has 18 residues. Time point of the sample: persistent/refractory GD, antithyroid drugs over 5 years with positive TRAb. Extracted PBMC RNA gave rise to the TCR library. The chain carries TRBV20-1 and TRBJ2-2, with TRBD2 identical over 11 bases. This TCR came from a woman aged 35 to 49 with Graves disease. The sequences come from peripheral blood mononuclear cells (PBMCs), collected when the disease was refractory, from a patient treated with antithyroid drugs. CDR3: CSARDPRGSGRDTGELFF. The CDR3 DNA reads as TGCAGTGCTAGAGATCCGCGGGGTAGCGGGAGGGACACCGGGGAGCTGTTTTTT.